This TCR beta chain was documented in a study of blood T cell repertoires in COVID-19. Across the study: Researchers got acute and convalescent COVID-19 samples from the United States, Italy and Spain. In each case, the material was cDNA or gDNA derived from T cells, B-cell-depleted T cells, or PBMCs.

Original data processing: Counts of nucleated cells, estimated from reference gene primer amplification, were obtained. The assay was immunoSEQ multiplex PCR, and TCRdb's table has in-frame clones only and misses some. Clonal size and the V and J genes are those of that table, whereas D and trimming came from the DNA. In the table there are more than 100,000 clones, around 88% of which are singletons. The length of the CDR3 is 12 residues. The V segment lost 7 bases and the J segment 5 bases; nucleotides outside the gene matches: 7. In germline, CDR1 is SQVTM, CDR2 ANQGSEA. The sequence came from a woman aged 50 to 65 with active or convalescent COVID-19. The sample comprised peripheral blood. The chain is built from TRBV29-1 and TRBJ2-5; 7 bases fit TRBD1. The CDR3 sequence: CSGYRGGETQYF. The CDR3 bases are TGCAGCGGCTACAGGGGTGGGGAGACCCAGTACTTC.